The text below deals with one T cell receptor beta chain. Its target is not known. The germline V gene has CDR1 MNHNY and CDR2 SVGAGI (reference sequence). V lost 4 bases and J 3 bases, leaving 17 bases between the germline ends. The CDR3 loop spans 16 amino acids. This sample is drawn from a study of persistence of HIV-infected CD4 T cells. This nonspecific control used anti-CD3/anti-CD28 bead stimulation of CD4+ T cells. CD4+ T cells upregulating both CD40 ligand and CD69 were sorted as responding cells. Undetectable plasma HIV-1 RNA below 50 copies/mL lasted at least 4 years. The libraries were made with immunoSEQ version 4 in survey mode. The table came from immunoSEQ multiplex PCR; TCRdb's copy has only in-frame clones and leaves some out. Among roughly 43,000 clones listed, more than 80% were seen once.

The sequencing here drew on CD4+ T cells sorted from PBMCs after approximately 19-hour stimulation, taken from a patient who received antiretroviral therapy. V and J are TRBV6-6 and TRBJ2-3; possible D gene TRBD2, 5 bases. The sequence was collected from an adult man with HIV who was CMV-seropositive. Here the CDR3 DNA reads TGTGCCAGCAGTTTAGGCCCACGGGAACGGACAGATACGCAGTATTTT. As protein: CASSLGPRERTDTQYF.